The 7 T cell receptor beta chains reported below all come from one sample, sequenced in a study of breast tumors, draining lymph nodes, adjacent tissues. TCRdb called the multiplex PCR reads again in MiXCR, with one record for every CDR3 protein. The sample records approximately 63,000 distinct CDR3 sequences, approximately 62% being singletons. Sequencing used breast tumor tissue. Receptor source: a female donor with breast cancer. Some clones in this sample may be carry-over from other donors' samples.

This clonotype was recorded many times. V gene TRBV6-6 combines with J gene TRBJ1-2; TRBD1 agrees at 8 bases. The ends lost 2 bases at V and 3 bases at J; junction bases unmatched: 5. Germline V gene lookup returns CDR1 MNHNY and CDR2 SVGAGI (reference sequence). The CDR3 is 15 residues long. For the CDR3, the DNA is TGTGCCAGCAGTTACCCTAAGGACAGGGACTATGGCTACACCTTC. It translates to CASSYPKDRDYGYTF.

This clonotype was observed at least ten times. The chain employs TRBV15 and TRBJ1-5; no definite D call. From germline, CDR1 is LNHNV and CDR2 YYDKDF (reference sequence). There are 12 residues in the CDR3. With 0 bases removed from V and 7 bases from J, the gap between germline ends came to 4 bases. CDR3: CATSRDDQPQHF. The CDR3 DNA sequence: TGTGCCACCAGCAGAGATGACCAGCCCCAGCATTTT.

The chain recombines TRBV29-1 with TRBJ1-2; TRBD1 is a possible D gene (5 bases). CDR3 length: 12 residues. The V gene's germline CDR1 is SQVTM and CDR2 ANQGSEA. V was clipped by 2 bases and J by 4 bases, with 8 bases between them. The chain's CDR3 is CSVEQGAYGYTF. The CDR3 DNA follows: TGCAGCGTTGAACAGGGCGCCTATGGCTACACCTTC.

V is TRBV9 and J is TRBJ1-6; 11 bases agree with TRBD1. This CDR3 comprises 19 residues. Unmatched junction bases numbered 16, after V lost 3 bases and J lost 8 bases. Germline V CDR1 and CDR2: SGDLS, YYNGEE. In DNA form, the CDR3 reads TGTGCCAGCAGCGGGGAACCGGGACAGGGGGTAAAGTTAGATTCACCCCTCCACTTT. Translated: CASSGEPGQGVKLDSPLHF. Complete variable domain (other parts from reference TRBV9 and TRBJ1-6): DSGVTQTPKHLITATGQRVTLRCSPRSGDLSVYWYQQSLDQGLQFLIQYYNGEERAKGNILERFSAQQFPDLHSELNLSSLELGDSALYFCASSGEPGQGVKLDSPLHFGNGTRLTVT.

The gene calls are TRBV2 and TRBJ1-3; tentative D call: TRBD1 (6 bases). The V end was cut by 5 bases, the J end by 6 bases, with 14 bases between. The CDR3 has 14 amino acids. Germline V gene lookup returns CDR1 SNHLY and CDR2 FYNNEI. CDR3 protein: CASSRQEGTNTIYF. Written as DNA, the CDR3 is TGTGCCAGCAGTCGACAGGAGGGGACAAACACCATATATTTT.

In its sample, this clonotype was seen many times. V is TRBV13 and J is TRBJ2-1; D is uncertain. Trimming cost V 5 bases and J 3 bases, with 11 bases left between them. The CDR3 runs 14 residues. The germline gives CDR1 PRHDT, CDR2 FYEKMQ (reference sequence). In DNA, the CDR3 is TGTGCCAGCAGCACCTCGCGAGACTACAATGAGCAGTTCTTC. Encoded protein: CASSTSRDYNEQFF.

This clonotype was counted at least ten times. The gene calls are TRBV3-1 and TRBJ2-1, with D perhaps matching TRBD1 or TRBD2 (6 bases each). CDR1 is LGHDT and CDR2 is YNNKEL in the germline V gene (reference sequence). The CDR3 runs to 15 residues. V lost 0 bases to trimming and J lost 13 bases, with 19 bases between them. The CDR3 DNA reads TGTGCCAGCAGCCAAGATCCGAGCCCCCAGGGGACTCAGTTCTTC. It codes for CASSQDPSPQGTQFF.